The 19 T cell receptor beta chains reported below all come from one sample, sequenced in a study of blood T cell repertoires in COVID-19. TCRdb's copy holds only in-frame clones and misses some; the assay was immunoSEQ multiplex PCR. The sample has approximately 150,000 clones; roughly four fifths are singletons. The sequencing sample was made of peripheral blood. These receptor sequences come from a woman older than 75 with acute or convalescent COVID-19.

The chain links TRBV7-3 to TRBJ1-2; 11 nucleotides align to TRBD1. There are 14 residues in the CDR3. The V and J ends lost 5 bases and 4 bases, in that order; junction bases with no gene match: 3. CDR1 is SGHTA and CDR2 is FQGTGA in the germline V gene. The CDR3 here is CASSLGQGAYGYTF. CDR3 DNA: TGTGCCAGCAGCCTCGGACAGGGGGCCTATGGCTACACCTTC. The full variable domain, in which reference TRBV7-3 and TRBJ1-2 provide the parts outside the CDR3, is GAGVSQTPSNKVTEKGKYVELRCDPISGHTALYWYRQSLGQGPEFLIYFQGTGAADDSGLPNDRFFAVRPEGSVSTLKIQRTERGDSAVYLCASSLGQGAYGYTFGSGTRLTVV.

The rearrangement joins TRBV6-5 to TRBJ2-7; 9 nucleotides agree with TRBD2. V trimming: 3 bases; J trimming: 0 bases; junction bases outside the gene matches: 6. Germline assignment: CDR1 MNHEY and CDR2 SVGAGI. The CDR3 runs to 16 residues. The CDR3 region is CASSYIAGGPSYEQYF. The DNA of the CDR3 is TGTGCCAGCAGTTATATTGCGGGAGGGCCCTCCTACGAGCAGTACTTC.

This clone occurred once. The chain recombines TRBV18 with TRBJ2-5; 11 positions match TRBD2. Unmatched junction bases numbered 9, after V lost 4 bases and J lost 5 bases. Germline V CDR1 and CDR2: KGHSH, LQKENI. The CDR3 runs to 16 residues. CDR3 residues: CASSQRLAGTMETQYF. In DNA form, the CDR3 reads TGTGCCAGCTCACAGAGACTAGCGGGGACAATGGAGACCCAGTACTTC.

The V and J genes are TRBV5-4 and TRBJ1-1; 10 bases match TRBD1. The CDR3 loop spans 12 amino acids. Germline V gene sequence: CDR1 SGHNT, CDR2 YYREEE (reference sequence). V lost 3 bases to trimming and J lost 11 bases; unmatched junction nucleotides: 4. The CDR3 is CASSSRQGAAFF. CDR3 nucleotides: TGTGCCAGCAGCTCCAGACAGGGGGCGGCTTTCTTT.

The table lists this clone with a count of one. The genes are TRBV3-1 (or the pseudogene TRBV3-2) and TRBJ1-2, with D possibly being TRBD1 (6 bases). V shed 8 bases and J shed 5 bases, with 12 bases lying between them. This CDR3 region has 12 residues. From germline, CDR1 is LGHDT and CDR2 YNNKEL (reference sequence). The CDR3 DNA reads TGTGCCAGCCAGGGGCCTCCTTATGGCTACACCTTC. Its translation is CASQGPPYGYTF.

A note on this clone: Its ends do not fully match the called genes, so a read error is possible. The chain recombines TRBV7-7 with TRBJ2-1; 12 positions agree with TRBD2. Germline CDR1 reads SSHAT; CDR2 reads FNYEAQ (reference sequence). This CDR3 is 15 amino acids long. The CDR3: CASSKLAGGYNEQFF. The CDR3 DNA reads TGTGCTAGCAGCAAACTAGCGGGAGGTTATAATGAGCAGTTCTTC.

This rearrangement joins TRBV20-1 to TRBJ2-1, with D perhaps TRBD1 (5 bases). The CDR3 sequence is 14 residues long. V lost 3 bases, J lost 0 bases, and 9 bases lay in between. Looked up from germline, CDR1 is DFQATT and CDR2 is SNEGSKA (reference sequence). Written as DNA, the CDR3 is TGCAGTGCTAGTACAGGAAGCTCCTACAATGAGCAGTTCTTC. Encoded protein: CSASTGSSYNEQFF.

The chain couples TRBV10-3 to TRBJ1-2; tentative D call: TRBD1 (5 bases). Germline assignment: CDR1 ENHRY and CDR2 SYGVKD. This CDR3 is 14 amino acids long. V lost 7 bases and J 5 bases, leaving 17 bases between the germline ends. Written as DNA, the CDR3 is TGTGCCATCACCCGAGATGGGGGACTATATGGCTACACCTTC. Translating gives CAITRDGGLYGYTF.

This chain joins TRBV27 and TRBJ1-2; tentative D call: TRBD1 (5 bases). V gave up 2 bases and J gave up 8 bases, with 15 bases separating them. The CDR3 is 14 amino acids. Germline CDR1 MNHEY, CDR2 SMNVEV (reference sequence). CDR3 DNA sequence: TGTGCCAGCAGTTTACTGGGGGGTTCTAGGGGCTACACCTTC. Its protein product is CASSLLGGSRGYTF.

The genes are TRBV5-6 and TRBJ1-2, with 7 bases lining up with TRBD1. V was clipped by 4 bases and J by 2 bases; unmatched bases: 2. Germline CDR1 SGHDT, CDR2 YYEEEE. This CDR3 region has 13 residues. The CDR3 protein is CASSPDRNYGYTF. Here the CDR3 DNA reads TGTGCCAGCAGCCCGGACAGGAACTATGGCTACACCTTC.

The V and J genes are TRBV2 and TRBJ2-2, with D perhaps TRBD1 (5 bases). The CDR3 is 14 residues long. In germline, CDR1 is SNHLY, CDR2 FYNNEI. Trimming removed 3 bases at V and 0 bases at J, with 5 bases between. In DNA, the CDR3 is TGTGCCAGCAGTGAGACAGCGAACACCGGGGAGCTGTTTTTT. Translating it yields CASSETANTGELFF.

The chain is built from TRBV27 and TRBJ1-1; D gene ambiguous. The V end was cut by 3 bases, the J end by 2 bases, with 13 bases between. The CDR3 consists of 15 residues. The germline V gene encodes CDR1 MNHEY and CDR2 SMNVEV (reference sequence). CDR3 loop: CASSLRAGPNTEAFF. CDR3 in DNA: TGTGCCAGCAGTTTGCGGGCAGGCCCAAACACTGAAGCTTTCTTT.

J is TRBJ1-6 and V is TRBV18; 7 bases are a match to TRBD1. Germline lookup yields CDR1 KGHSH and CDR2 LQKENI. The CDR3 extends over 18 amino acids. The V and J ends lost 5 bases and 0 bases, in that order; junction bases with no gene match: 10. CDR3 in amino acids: CASSMSGGLSSYNSPLHF. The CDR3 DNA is TGTGCCAGCTCAATGTCAGGGGGTTTAAGCTCCTATAATTCACCCCTCCACTTT. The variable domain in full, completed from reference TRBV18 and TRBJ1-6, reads NAGVMQNPRHLVRRRGQEARLRCSPMKGHSHVYWYRQLPEEGLKFMVYLQKENIIDESGMPKERFSAEFPKEGPSILRIQQVVRGDSAAYFCASSMSGGLSSYNSPLHFGNGTRLTVT.

CDR3 residues: CASSQEGLGNEKLFF. CDR3 nucleotide sequence: TGCGCCAGCAGCCAAGAGGGACTTGGTAATGAAAAACTGTTTTTT. This rearrangement joins TRBV4-1 to TRBJ1-4; tentative D call: TRBD1 (5 bases). CDR1 is MGHRA and CDR2 is YSYEKL in the germline V gene. The V gene lost 0 bases and the J gene lost 4 bases, with 9 bases spanning the gap. CDR3 length: 15 residues.

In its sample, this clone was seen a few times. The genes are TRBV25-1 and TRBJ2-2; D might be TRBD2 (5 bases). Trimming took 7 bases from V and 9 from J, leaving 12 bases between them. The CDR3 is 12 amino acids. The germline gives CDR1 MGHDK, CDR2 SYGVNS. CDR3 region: CASNKGGRELFF. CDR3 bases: TGTGCCAGCAACAAAGGAGGTCGGGAGCTGTTTTTT. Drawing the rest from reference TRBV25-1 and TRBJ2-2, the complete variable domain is EADIYQTPRYLVIGTGKKITLECSQTMGHDKMYWYQQDPGMELHLIHYSYGVNSTEKGDLSSESTVSRIRTEHFPLTLESARPSHTSQYLCASNKGGRELFFGEGSRLTVL.

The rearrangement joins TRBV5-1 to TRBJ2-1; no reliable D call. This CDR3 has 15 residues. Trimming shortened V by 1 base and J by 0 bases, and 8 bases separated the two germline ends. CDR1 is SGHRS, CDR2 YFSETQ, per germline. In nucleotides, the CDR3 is TGCGCCAGCAGCTTGAGGTGGAGCTCCTACAATGAGCAGTTCTTC. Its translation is CASSLRWSSYNEQFF. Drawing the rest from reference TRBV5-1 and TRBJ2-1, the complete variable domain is KAGVTQTPRYLIKTRGQQVTLSCSPISGHRSVSWYQQTPGQGLQFLFEYFSETQRNKGNFPGRFSGRQFSNSRSEMNVSTLELGDSALYLCASSLRWSSYNEQFFGPGTRLTVL.

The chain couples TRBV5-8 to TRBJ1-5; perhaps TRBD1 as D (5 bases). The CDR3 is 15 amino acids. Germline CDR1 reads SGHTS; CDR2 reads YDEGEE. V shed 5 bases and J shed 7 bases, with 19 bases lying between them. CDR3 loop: CASSPRDSTWQPQHF. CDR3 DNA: TGTGCCAGCAGTCCCCGAGACAGTACATGGCAGCCCCAGCATTTT.

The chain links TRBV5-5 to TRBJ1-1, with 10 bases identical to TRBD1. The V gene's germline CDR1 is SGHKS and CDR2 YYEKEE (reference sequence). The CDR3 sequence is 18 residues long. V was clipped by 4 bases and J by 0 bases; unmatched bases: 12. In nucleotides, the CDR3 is TGTGCCAGCAGCCGTCTTGGACAGGGGGTCGGAATGAACACTGAAGCTTTCTTT. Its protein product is CASSRLGQGVGMNTEAFF. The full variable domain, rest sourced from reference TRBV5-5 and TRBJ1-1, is DAGVTQSPTHLIKTRGQQVTLRCSPISGHKSVSWYQQVLGQGPQFIFQYYEKEERGRGNFPDRFSARQFPNYSSELNVNALLLGDSALYLCASSRLGQGVGMNTEAFFGQGTRLTVV.

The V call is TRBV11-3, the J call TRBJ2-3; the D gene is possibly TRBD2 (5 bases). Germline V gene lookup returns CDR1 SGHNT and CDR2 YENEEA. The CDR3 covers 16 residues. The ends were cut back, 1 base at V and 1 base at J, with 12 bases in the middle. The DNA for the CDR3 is TGTGCCAGCAGCTTAGGTCGGGGATCGGGCACAGATACGCAGTATTTT. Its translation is CASSLGRGSGTDTQYF.